The sequence of this T cell receptor (beta chain) was determined in a study of T cells after yellow fever vaccination. General observations from the study: It was the secondary response that reached its peak faster, day 5 versus 15, but it was weaker.

This clonotype has a handful of counts. The target antigen is unknown. Germline CDR1 is MNHEY and CDR2 is SMNVEV (reference sequence). Unmatched junction bases numbered 9, after V lost 5 bases and J lost 6 bases. CDR3 length: 15 residues. 5'RACE template switching generated TCR cDNA, adding a universal primer site and UMIs. TCRdb called the 5' RACE reads again in MiXCR, with one record for every CDR3 protein. The sample lists around 300,000 distinct CDR3 sequences; 4% to 5.5% were seen once. The sequence was obtained from a man younger than 30 who received the YFV17D yellow fever vaccine. The sequences come from PBMCs, collected 15 days after the yellow fever booster vaccination. The chain uses TRBV27 and TRBJ1-1; 10 nucleotides agree with TRBD1. The CDR3 DNA follows: TGTGCCAGCAGTATCGCCGGGACAGGGGCACCTGAAGCTTTCTTT. Its translation is CASSIAGTGAPEAFF.